This entry lists 10 T cell receptor beta chains sequenced from one sample in a study of shared clonotypes between healthy human individuals. Sequencing was performed with immunoSEQ multiplex PCR; in TCRdb, only in-frame clones are kept and a portion is missing. The sample holds about 2.4 million clones; approximately 93% are singletons and the top ten take 0.36%. The sequenced material came from naive CD4+ T cells from PBMCs. Described subset: CD45RA+ positively selected. All receptors derive from a man younger than 35 in good health. Some clones in this sample may be carry-over from other donors' samples.

Points on this clone: At one boundary the junction diverges from the germline segment, which might be a read error. V is TRBV2 and J is TRBJ1-5; 9 nucleotides align to TRBD1. The CDR3 sequence is 15 residues long. Germline lookup yields CDR1 SNHLY and CDR2 FYNNEI. Written as DNA, the CDR3 is TGTGCTAGCATGAGCGGACAGGGGTATTATCAGCCCCAGCATTTT. Amino acids: CASMSGQGYYQPQHF.

The chain employs TRBV6-4 and TRBJ2-1; 9 bases fit TRBD1. This CDR3 has 13 residues. With V trimmed by 6 bases and J by 8 bases, 5 bases remained unmatched. Germline V gene lookup returns CDR1 MRHNA and CDR2 SNTAGT. The CDR3, as DNA: TGTGCCAGCAGGCCGACAGGGGGGGATGAGCAGTTCTTC. Protein product: CASRPTGGDEQFF.

The chain combines TRBV7-2 with TRBJ2-3; D is ambiguous. The germline V gene has CDR1 SGHTA and CDR2 FQGNSA. The CDR3 is made up of 13 amino acids. The V end lost 9 bases, the J end lost 0 bases, and 10 bases lay between the germline ends. The CDR3 protein is CARRQLSTDTQYF. The CDR3 DNA reads as TGTGCCAGGAGGCAGTTGAGCACAGATACGCAGTATTTT. Using reference TRBV7-2 and TRBJ2-3 for the parts outside the CDR3, the full variable domain is GAGVSQSPSNKVTEKGKDVELRCDPISGHTALYWYRQSLGQGLEFLIYFQGNSAPDKSGLPSDRFSAERTGGSVSTLTIQRTQQEDSAVYLCARRQLSTDTQYFGPGTRLTVL.

This sequence joins TRBV6-1 and TRBJ1-2; possible D gene TRBD1, 6 bases. The germline V and J ends were trimmed by 2 bases and 4 bases, with 20 bases remaining between them. CDR1 and CDR2 from the germline V gene are MNHNS and SASEGT. The CDR3 has 17 amino acids. CDR3 nucleotide sequence: TGTGCCAGCAGTGAATACGGGGGCATTTCGCCGGGCTATGGCTACACCTTC. Amino acid sequence: CASSEYGGISPGYGYTF.

In its sample, this clone was seen once. One junction end does not reproduce the germline sequence, and a read error may be involved. V gene TRBV28 combines with J gene TRBJ2-7; possibly TRBD2 for D (6 bases). Looked up from germline, CDR1 is MDHEN and CDR2 is SYDVKM. This CDR3 region has 13 residues. The CDR3 region is CASWGTASYGQYF. DNA for the CDR3: TGTGCCAGCTGGGGGACTGCTTCCTACGGGCAGTACTTC.

Notes on this clone: This sample includes further DNA sequences coding for the same CDR3. Here the CDR3 reads CASSYSGGGSYEQYF. In DNA form, the CDR3 reads TGTGCCAGCAGTTACTCGGGTGGCGGATCCTACGAGCAGTACTTC. The V gene is TRBV6-5, the J gene TRBJ2-7; D remains unclear. The germline CDR1 and CDR2 sequences are MNHEY and SVGAGI. The CDR3 runs to 15 residues. Trimming shortened V by 0 bases and J by 1 base, and 10 bases separated the two germline ends.

The chain carries TRBV28 and TRBJ1-3; no firm D call. Trimming left V 4 bases short and J 3 bases short, with 10 bases between. The CDR3 is 14 amino acids. The germline V gene has CDR1 MDHEN and CDR2 SYDVKM. The CDR3 reads CASSSGPNGNTIYF. The CDR3 DNA is TGTGCCAGCAGTTCAGGCCCCAATGGAAACACCATATATTTT.

The V call is TRBV6-5, the J call TRBJ2-7; 8 nucleotides align to TRBD2. Germline V gene sequence: CDR1 MNHEY, CDR2 SVGAGI. The V gene end was trimmed by 5 bases and the J gene end by 2 bases; junction bases not matched to a gene: 8. This CDR3 has 15 residues. CDR3 sequence reads: CASSPGGGTPYEQYF. CDR3 nucleotide sequence: TGTGCCAGCAGTCCCGGGGGGGGGACCCCCTACGAGCAGTACTTC.

The CDR3 coding sequence is TGTGCCAGCAGCCTTAGGGGACAGGGGATCCATGAGCAGTTCTTC. Translation gives CASSLRGQGIHEQFF. The rearrangement links TRBV7-2 to TRBJ2-1, with 10 bases aligning to TRBD1. Germline V gene data show CDR1 as SGHTA and CDR2 as FQGNSA. This CDR3 is 15 amino acids long. The ends lost 5 bases at V and 8 bases at J; junction bases unmatched: 9.

This clone was seen a few times. The V and J genes are TRBV28 and TRBJ1-5; tentative D call: TRBD1 (6 bases). The V gene's germline CDR1 is MDHEN and CDR2 SYDVKM. V shed 5 bases and J shed 7 bases, with 9 bases lying between them. This CDR3 has 12 amino acids. CDR3 sequence reads: CASSTGLQPQHF. The CDR3 nucleotides read TGTGCCAGCAGTACAGGGTTGCAGCCCCAGCATTTT.